The 2 T cell receptor beta chains reported below all come from one sample, sequenced in a study of T cell repertoires in cytomegalovirus infection. TCRdb called the reads again in MiXCR, with one record for every CDR3 protein. The sample yields about 570,000 distinct CDR3 sequences, approximately 40% seen once. Their antigens remain unidentified. Here the sequenced sample was cultured PBMCs, taken from culture after CMV antigen stimulation. These TCRs come from a human donor in good health (CMV status not recorded). Some clones in this sample may be carry-over from other donors' samples.

The chain employs TRBV7-8 and TRBJ1-5, with TRBD1 identical over 9 bases. There are 17 residues in the CDR3. The germline V gene has CDR1 SGHVS and CDR2 FQNEAQ. J gave up 4 bases and V 5 bases, and 12 bases lay outside the gene matches. In DNA, the CDR3 is TGTGCCAGCAGCACCGGGACAGGGACTCGATTGAATCAGCCCCAGCATTTT. Encoded protein: CASSTGTGTRLNQPQHF.

This clonotype was detected a few times. This rearrangement joins TRBV7-8 to TRBJ2-3; TRBD2 is a possible D gene (5 bases). The CDR3 is 15 residues long. CDR1 SGHVS and CDR2 FQNEAQ come from the germline V gene. Trimming shortened V by 0 bases and J by 0 bases, and 7 bases separated the two germline ends. In DNA, the CDR3 is TGTGCCAGCAGCTTAGCGGACTTTAGCACAGATACGCAGTATTTT. Encoded protein: CASSLADFSTDTQYF.